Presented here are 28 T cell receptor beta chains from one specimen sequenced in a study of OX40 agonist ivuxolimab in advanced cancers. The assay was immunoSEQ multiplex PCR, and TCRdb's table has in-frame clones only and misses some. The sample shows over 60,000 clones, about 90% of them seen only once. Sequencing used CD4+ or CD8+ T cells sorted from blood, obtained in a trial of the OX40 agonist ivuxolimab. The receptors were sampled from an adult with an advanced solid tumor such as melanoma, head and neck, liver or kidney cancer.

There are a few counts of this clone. The CDR3: CASSPSPRGQLLNTEAFF. CDR3 DNA sequence: TGTGCCAGCAGCCCATCCCCCCGGGGACAGTTACTGAACACTGAAGCTTTCTTT. V gene TRBV9 combines with J gene TRBJ1-1; 7 nucleotides match TRBD1. CDR1 and CDR2 (germline): SGDLS, YYNGEE. J gave up 0 bases and V 4 bases, and 15 bases lay outside the gene matches. This CDR3 is built from 18 residues.

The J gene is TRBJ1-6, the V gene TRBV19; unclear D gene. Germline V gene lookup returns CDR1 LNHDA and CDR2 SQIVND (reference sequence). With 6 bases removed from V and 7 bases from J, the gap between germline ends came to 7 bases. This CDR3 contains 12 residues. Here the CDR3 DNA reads TGTGCCAGTAGACAACCGAATTCACCCCTCCACTTT. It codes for CASRQPNSPLHF.

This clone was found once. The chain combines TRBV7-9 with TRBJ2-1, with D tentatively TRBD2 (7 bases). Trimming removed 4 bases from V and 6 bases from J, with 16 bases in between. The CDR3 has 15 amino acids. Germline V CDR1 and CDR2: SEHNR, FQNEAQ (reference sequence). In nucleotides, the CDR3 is TGTGCCAGCAGCTCCGACGGGGGGCGTTTCAATGAGCAGTTCTTC. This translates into CASSSDGGRFNEQFF.

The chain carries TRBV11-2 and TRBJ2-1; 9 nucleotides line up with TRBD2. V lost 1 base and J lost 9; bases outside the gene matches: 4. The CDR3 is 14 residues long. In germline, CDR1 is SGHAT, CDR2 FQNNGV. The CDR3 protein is CASSLGTSAAEQFF. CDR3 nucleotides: TGTGCCAGCAGCTTAGGGACTAGCGCGGCTGAGCAGTTCTTC.

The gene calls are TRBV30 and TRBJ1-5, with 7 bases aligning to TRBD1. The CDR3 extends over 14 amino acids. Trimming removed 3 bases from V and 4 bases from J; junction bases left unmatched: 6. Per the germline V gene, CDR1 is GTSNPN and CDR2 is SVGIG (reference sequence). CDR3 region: CAWSPTGINQPQHF. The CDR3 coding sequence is TGTGCCTGGAGCCCGACAGGGATAAATCAGCCCCAGCATTTT.

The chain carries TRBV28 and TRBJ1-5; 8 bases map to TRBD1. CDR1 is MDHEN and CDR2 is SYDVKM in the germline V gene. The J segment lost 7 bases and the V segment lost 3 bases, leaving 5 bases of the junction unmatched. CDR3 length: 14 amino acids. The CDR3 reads CASSFSGGGQPQHF. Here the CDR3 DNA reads TGTGCCAGCAGTTTCTCAGGGGGCGGACAGCCCCAGCATTTT.

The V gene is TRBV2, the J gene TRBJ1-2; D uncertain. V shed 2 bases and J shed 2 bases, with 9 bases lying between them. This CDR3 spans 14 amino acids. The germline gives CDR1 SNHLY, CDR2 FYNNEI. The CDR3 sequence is CASSESTKNYGYTF. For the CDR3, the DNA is TGTGCCAGCAGTGAAAGCACAAAGAACTATGGCTACACCTTC.

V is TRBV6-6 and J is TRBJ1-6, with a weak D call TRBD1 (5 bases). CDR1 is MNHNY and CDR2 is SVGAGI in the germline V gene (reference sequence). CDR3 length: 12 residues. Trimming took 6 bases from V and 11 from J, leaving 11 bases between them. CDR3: CASREGRTPLHF. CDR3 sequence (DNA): TGTGCCAGCAGGGAGGGGCGGACACCCCTCCACTTT.

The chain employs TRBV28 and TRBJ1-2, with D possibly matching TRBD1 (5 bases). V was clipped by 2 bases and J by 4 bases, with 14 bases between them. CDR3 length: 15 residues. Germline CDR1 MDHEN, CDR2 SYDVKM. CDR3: CASSLNLGAIYGYTF. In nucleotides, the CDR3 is TGTGCCAGCAGTTTAAATTTAGGGGCGATCTATGGCTACACCTTC.

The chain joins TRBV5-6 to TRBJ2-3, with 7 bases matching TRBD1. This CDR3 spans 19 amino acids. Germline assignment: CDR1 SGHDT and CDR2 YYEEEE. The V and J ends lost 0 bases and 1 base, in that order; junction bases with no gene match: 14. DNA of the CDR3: TGTGCCAGCAGCTTGGACACCCTCAACAGGGGAAAGGGCACAGATACGCAGTATTTT. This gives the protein CASSLDTLNRGKGTDTQYF.

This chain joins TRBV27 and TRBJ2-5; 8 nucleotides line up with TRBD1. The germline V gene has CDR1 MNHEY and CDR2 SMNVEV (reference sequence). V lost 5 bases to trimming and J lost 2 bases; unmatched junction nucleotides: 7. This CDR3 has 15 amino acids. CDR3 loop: CASSARQGWQETQYF. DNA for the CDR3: TGTGCCAGCAGTGCCAGACAGGGGTGGCAAGAGACCCAGTACTTC.

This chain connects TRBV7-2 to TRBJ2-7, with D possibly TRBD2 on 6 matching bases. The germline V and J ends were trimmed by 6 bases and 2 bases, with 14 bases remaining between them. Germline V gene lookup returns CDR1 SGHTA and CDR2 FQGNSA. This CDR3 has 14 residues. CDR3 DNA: TGTGCCAGCAGGAGCGTCGGGGGTGCCTACGAGCAGTACTTC. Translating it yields CASRSVGGAYEQYF.

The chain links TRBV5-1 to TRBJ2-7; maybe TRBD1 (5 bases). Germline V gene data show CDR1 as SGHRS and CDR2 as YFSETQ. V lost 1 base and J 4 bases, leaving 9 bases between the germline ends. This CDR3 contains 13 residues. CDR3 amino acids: CASSLSRVYEQYF. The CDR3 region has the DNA TGCGCCAGCAGCTTGTCCAGGGTGTACGAGCAGTACTTC.

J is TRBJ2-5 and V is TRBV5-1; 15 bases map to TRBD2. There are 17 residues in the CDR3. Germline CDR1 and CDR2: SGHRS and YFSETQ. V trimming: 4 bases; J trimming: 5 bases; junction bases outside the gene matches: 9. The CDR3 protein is CASSEGLAGGPGETQYF. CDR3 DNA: TGCGCCAGCAGCGAGGGACTAGCGGGGGGCCCTGGGGAGACCCAGTACTTC. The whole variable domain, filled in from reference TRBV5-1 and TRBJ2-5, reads KAGVTQTPRYLIKTRGQQVTLSCSPISGHRSVSWYQQTPGQGLQFLFEYFSETQRNKGNFPGRFSGRQFSNSRSEMNVSTLELGDSALYLCASSEGLAGGPGETQYFGPGTRLLVL.

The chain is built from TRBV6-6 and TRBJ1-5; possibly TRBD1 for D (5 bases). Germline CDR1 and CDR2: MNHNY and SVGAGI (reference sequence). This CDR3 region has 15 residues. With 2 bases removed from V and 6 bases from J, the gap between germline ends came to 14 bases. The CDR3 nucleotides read TGTGCCAGCAGTTACCGACAAGGGGAAGTTCAGCCCCAGCATTTT. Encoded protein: CASSYRQGEVQPQHF.

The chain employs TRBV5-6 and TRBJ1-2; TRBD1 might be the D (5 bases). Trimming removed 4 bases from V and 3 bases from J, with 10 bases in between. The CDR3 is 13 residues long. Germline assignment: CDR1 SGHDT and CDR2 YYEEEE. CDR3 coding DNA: TGTGCCAGCAGCCTTGGGGGGGACTATGGCTACACCTTC. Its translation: CASSLGGDYGYTF. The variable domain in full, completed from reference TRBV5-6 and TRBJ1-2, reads DAGVTQSPTHLIKTRGQQVTLRCSPKSGHDTVSWYQQALGQGPQFIFQYYEEEERQRGNFPDRFSGHQFPNYSSELNVNALLLGDSALYLCASSLGGDYGYTFGSGTRLTVV.

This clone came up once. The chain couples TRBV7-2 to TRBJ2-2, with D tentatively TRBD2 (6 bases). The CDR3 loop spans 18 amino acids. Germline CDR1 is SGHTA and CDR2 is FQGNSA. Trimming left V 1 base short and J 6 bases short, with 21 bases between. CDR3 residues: CASSLGPRAGGVSGELFF. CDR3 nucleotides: TGTGCCAGCAGCTTAGGTCCCCGAGCCGGGGGAGTCTCCGGGGAGCTGTTTTTT.

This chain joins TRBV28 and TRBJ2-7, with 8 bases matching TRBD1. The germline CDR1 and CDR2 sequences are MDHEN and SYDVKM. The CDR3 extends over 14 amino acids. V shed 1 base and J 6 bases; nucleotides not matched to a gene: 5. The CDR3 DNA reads TGTGCCAGCAGTTTATCGGACAGGGCTGGCGAGCAGTACTTC. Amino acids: CASSLSDRAGEQYF.

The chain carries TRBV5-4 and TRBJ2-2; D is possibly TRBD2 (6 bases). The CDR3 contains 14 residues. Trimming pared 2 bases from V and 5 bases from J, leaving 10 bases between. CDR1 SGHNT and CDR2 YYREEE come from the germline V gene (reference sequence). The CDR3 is CASSFRGSTGELFF. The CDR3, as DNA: TGTGCCAGCAGCTTCCGGGGGAGTACCGGGGAGCTGTTTTTT.

The DNA of the CDR3 is TGTGCCAGCAGCTTAGAAGGGACGGGCGAGCAGTACTTC. Translating gives CASSLEGTGEQYF. This chain uses TRBV7-6 with TRBJ2-7; D tentatively reads TRBD1 or TRBD2 (5 bases each). This CDR3 has 13 amino acids. Germline-derived CDR1 and CDR2 are SGHVS and FNYEAQ. Trimming took 1 base from V and 6 from J, leaving 10 bases between them.

CDR3 amino acids: CASSPPDPARSYEQYF. In nucleotides, the CDR3 is TGTGCCAGCAGCCCACCGGACCCTGCTCGCTCCTACGAGCAGTACTTC. J is TRBJ2-7 and V is TRBV7-9; no reliable D call. The CDR3 is 16 residues long. V was shortened by 5 bases and J by 0 bases, with 17 bases between the two germline ends. The V gene's germline CDR1 is SEHNR and CDR2 FQNEAQ (reference sequence).

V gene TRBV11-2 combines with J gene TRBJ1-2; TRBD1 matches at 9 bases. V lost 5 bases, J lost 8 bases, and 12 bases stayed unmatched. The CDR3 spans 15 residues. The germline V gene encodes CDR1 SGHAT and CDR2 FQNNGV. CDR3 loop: CASSQETGGRGGYTF. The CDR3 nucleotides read TGTGCCAGCAGCCAAGAGACAGGGGGTAGGGGCGGCTACACCTTC.

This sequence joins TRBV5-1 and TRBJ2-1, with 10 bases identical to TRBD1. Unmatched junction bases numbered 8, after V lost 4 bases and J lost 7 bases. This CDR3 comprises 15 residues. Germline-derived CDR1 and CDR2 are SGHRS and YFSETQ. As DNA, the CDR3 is TGCGCCAGCAGCCCGGGACAGGGGATGGTGAATGAGCAGTTCTTC. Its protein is CASSPGQGMVNEQFF.

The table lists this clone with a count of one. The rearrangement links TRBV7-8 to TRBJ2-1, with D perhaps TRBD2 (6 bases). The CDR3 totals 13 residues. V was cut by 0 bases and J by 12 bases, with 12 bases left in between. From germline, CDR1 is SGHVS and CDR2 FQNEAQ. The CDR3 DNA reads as TGTGCCAGCAGCTTAGCGGAGGGGTCCCGGCAGTTCTTC. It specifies CASSLAEGSRQFF.

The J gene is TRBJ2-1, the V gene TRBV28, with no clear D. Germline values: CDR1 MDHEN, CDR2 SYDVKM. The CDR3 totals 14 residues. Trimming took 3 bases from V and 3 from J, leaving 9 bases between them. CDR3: CASSLGTRYNEQFF. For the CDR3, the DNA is TGTGCCAGCAGTTTGGGAACTCGCTACAATGAGCAGTTCTTC.

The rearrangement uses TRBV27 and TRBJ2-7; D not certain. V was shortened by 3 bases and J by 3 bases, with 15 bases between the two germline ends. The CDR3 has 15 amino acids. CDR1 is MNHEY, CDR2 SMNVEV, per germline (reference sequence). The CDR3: CASSFGGLGNYEQYF. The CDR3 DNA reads TGTGCCAGCAGTTTCGGCGGCCTCGGAAACTACGAGCAGTACTTC.

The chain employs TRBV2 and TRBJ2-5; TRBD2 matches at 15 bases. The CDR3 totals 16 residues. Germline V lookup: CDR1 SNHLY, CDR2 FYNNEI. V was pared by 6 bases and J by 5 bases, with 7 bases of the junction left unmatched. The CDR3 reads CASRTGLAGGRETQYF. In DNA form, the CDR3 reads TGTGCCAGCAGAACCGGACTAGCGGGAGGGCGGGAGACCCAGTACTTC.

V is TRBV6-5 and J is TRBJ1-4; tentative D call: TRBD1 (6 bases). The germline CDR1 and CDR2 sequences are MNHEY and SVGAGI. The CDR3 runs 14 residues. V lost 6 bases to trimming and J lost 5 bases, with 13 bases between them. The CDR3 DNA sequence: TGTGCCAGCAGGCCAGGACAGTCAAATGAAAAACTGTTTTTT. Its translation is CASRPGQSNEKLFF.